A selection of T cell receptor beta chains follows, all from one sample in a study of blood T cell repertoires in COVID-19. Assay: immunoSEQ multiplex PCR; the TCRdb copy retains only in-frame clones and omits some. The repertoire holds around 200,000 clones, with around 80% as singletons. The material sequenced was peripheral blood. Source of these receptors: a man aged 25-40 years with active or convalescent COVID-19. CDR3s include the opening cysteine and the closing phenylalanine or tryptophan. D genes are given only for firm matches. Some rows have no size entry. The others give once, few or many, or a class for an expanded clone.

v_gene,d_gene,abundance,j_gene,CDR3aa,CDR3nt
TRBV11-2,-,-,TRBJ1-1,CASSGQWNTEAFF,TGTGCCAGCAGCGGACAGTGGAACACTGAAGCTTTCTTT
TRBV6-1,TRBD2,-,TRBJ2-3,CASSEGWGLAGGVTDTQYF,TGTGCCAGCAGTGAAGGATGGGGACTAGCGGGAGGCGTCACAGATACGCAGTATTTT
TRBV10-1,TRBD1,-,TRBJ2-3,CASSGGQGNTDTQYF,TGCGCCAGCAGTGGGGGACAGGGTAACACAGATACGCAGTATTTT
TRBV30,-,-,TRBJ1-2,CAWSVHGQTYGYTF,TGTGCCTGGAGTGTACATGGGCAGACCTATGGCTACACCTTC
TRBV2,TRBD1,-,TRBJ1-2,CASSEITGGGKGYTF,TGTGCCAGCAGTGAAATAACAGGGGGAGGGAAAGGCTACACCTTC
TRBV10-1,TRBD1,-,TRBJ2-7,CASSGTGVGEQYF,TGCGCCAGCAGTGGAACAGGGGTAGGGGAGCAGTACTTC
TRBV4-2,TRBD2,-,TRBJ2-1,CASSQDFQGAGGPNEQFF,TGTGCCAGCAGCCAAGATTTTCAGGGAGCGGGGGGGCCCAATGAGCAGTTCTTC
TRBV27,TRBD1,-,TRBJ1-2,CASRSPDRLKNYGYTF,TGTGCCAGCAGGTCACCGGACAGGCTAAAAAACTATGGCTACACCTTC
TRBV6-4,-,-,TRBJ2-3,CASSDPNEKYTDTQYF,TGTGCCAGCAGTGACCCAAACGAGAAGTACACAGATACGCAGTATTTT
TRBV4-1,-,-,TRBJ2-1,CASSQEEGGNEQFF,TGCGCCAGCAGCCAAGAGGAGGGGGGGAATGAGCAGTTCTTC
TRBV29-1,-,-,TRBJ2-3,CSVEVVATDTQYF,TGCAGCGTTGAAGTTGTGGCCACAGATACGCAGTATTTT
TRBV6-1,-,-,TRBJ2-1,CASSERGATWNEQFF,TGTGCCAGCAGTGAGCGGGGAGCAACTTGGAATGAGCAGTTCTTC
TRBV5-1,-,-,TRBJ2-1,CASSLRGSGPSNEQFF,TGCGCCAGCAGCTTACGGGGGAGTGGTCCCTCCAATGAGCAGTTCTTC
TRBV11-3,TRBD2,-,TRBJ2-1,CASSRLAGTYNEQFF,TGTGCCAGCAGCAGGCTAGCGGGAACTTACAATGAGCAGTTCTTC
TRBV2,-,-,TRBJ1-2,CASSDGQGYGYTF,TGTGCCAGCAGTGACGGCCAGGGGTACGGCTACACCTTC
TRBV24-1,TRBD2,-,TRBJ2-3,CATSEWTSGSLTDTQYF,TGTGCCACCAGTGAGTGGACTAGCGGATCTCTCACAGATACGCAGTATTTT
TRBV3-1/TRBV3-2,-,once,TRBJ1-2,CASSFDRTANYGYTF,TGTGCCAGCAGTTTCGACCGGACAGCTAACTATGGCTACACCTTC
TRBV19,-,once,TRBJ1-1,CASSMPPQGLGTEAFF,TGTGCCAGTAGTATGCCCCCGCAGGGTTTGGGGACTGAAGCTTTCTTT
TRBV5-1,TRBD1,-,TRBJ1-1,CASSLGTGPEAFF,TGCGCCAGCAGCTTGGGGACAGGGCCCGAAGCTTTCTTT
TRBV5-4,TRBD1,many,TRBJ1-2,CASSPAGQSQAYGYTF,TGTGCCAGCAGCCCTGCGGGACAGTCTCAGGCCTATGGCTACACCTTC